This T cell receptor (beta chain) is drawn from a study of shared clonotypes between healthy human individuals. Naive CD8 cells comprised CD45RO-negative, CCR7-positively selected cells, excluding terminally differentiated effector memory CD45RA+ cells. Healthy and HIV-negative, the adult donors had no recent acute infections or vaccinations. Germline V gives CDR1 MGHDK, CDR2 SYGVNS. Trimming shortened V by 1 base and J by 0 bases, and 13 bases separated the two germline ends. The CDR3 sequence is 16 residues long. Points on this clone: Its specificity is unknown.

TCRdb keeps only in-frame clones here, not all; method: immunoSEQ multiplex PCR. The sample holds 650,000 to 800,000 clones, 92% seen once. Broader study findings: About 5% of naive CD4 clonotypes were common to several donors. Naive subsets typically showed greater estimated richness than memory subsets.

The sample consisted of naive CD8+ T cells sorted from blood. The chain carries TRBV25-1 and TRBJ2-7; D uncertain. This TCR derives from a man aged 30-40 years in good health. DNA of the CDR3: TGTGCCAGCAGTGAATCTACCGGAGTCACCTCCTACGAGCAGTACTTC. It yields the protein CASSESTGVTSYEQYF.